The 29 T cell receptor beta chains in this list originate from one sample, sequenced in a study of T cell responses to AZD1222 COVID-19 vaccine listed by TCRdb under 2021. According to the study, the label for this sample's time point signals: about 28 days (+/-7) after the second vaccine dose. Receptor amplification or capture employed the immunoSEQ multiplex PCR assay. Drawn from immuneACCESS, this table holds only the in-frame rearrangements with V and J called that TCRdb kept. Clones are partly lost; checked studies trace under half to an unresolved V gene and leave the rest unexplained. Here the sample has fewer than 100,000 clones; approximately 88% occur a single time. Around 10% of the sample is held by the ten biggest clonotypes. This sample comprised peripheral blood, obtained 28 days after the second AZD1222 dose. The receptor set was obtained from an adult who received the AZD1222 COVID-19 vaccine.

This chain joins TRBV7-9 and TRBJ1-3, with 7 bases that match TRBD1. V lost 4 bases and J lost 4; bases outside the gene matches: 1. Germline CDR1 and CDR2: SEHNR and FQNEAQ (reference sequence). The CDR3 is made up of 13 amino acids. CDR3 nucleotide sequence: TGTGCCAGCAGCTCGGGACAGGGAAACACCATATATTTT. Translating gives CASSSGQGNTIYF.

The chain uses TRBV28 and TRBJ1-2, with D hard to call. Trimming removed 8 bases from V and 9 bases from J, with 7 bases in between. Germline V gene lookup returns CDR1 MDHEN and CDR2 SYDVKM. This CDR3 contains 9 residues. CDR3 sequence: CASGYSYTF. The CDR3 DNA reads TGTGCCAGCGGTTATAGCTACACCTTC.

The chain combines TRBV19 with TRBJ1-1; D might be TRBD1 (6 bases). The CDR3 totals 12 residues. The germline V gene has CDR1 LNHDA and CDR2 SQIVND (reference sequence). The germline V and J ends were trimmed by 4 bases and 8 bases, with 11 bases remaining between them. CDR3 nucleotide sequence: TGTGCCAGTAGTACGACAGACAGGGAAGCTTTCTTT. Residues: CASSTTDREAFF. Drawing the rest from reference TRBV19 and TRBJ1-1, the complete variable domain is DGGITQSPKYLFRKEGQNVTLSCEQNLNHDAMYWYRQDPGQGLRLIYYSQIVNDFQKGDIAEGYSVSREKKESFPLTVTSAQKNPTAFYLCASSTTDREAFFGQGTRLTVV.

The sample holds one count of this clone. The rearrangement uses TRBV7-2 and TRBJ2-3; 8 bases map to TRBD2. The V gene end was trimmed by 7 bases and the J gene end by 2 bases; junction bases not matched to a gene: 5. Looked up from germline, CDR1 is SGHTA and CDR2 is FQGNSA. The CDR3 is made up of 14 amino acids. The CDR3 sequence is CASTGGAPTDTQYF. CDR3 DNA: TGTGCCAGCACCGGGGGGGCGCCCACAGATACGCAGTATTTT.

The V call is TRBV7-3, the J call TRBJ2-2; the D gene is possibly TRBD1 (7 bases). Germline V gives CDR1 SGHTA, CDR2 FQGTGA. This CDR3 has 15 residues. Trimming took 5 bases from V and 3 from J, leaving 13 bases between them. The CDR3 coding sequence is TGTGCCAGCAGCCGACAGGGAGGTGACACCGGGGAGCTGTTTTTT. Its protein is CASSRQGGDTGELFF.

This clone was seen once. The J gene is TRBJ1-4, the V gene TRBV4-3, with no clear D. The CDR3 runs to 12 residues. V dropped 0 bases and J dropped 7 bases, with 3 bases sitting between them. Germline CDR1 and CDR2: LGHNA and YSLEER. As DNA, the CDR3 is TGCGCCAGCAGCCAAGATGGTGAAAAACTGTTTTTT. This gives the protein CASSQDGEKLFF.

V gene TRBV29-1 combines with J gene TRBJ2-7, with D perhaps TRBD1 (7 bases). Trimming shortened V by 6 bases and J by 3 bases, and 15 bases separated the two germline ends. This CDR3 has 13 amino acids. CDR1 is SQVTM, CDR2 ANQGSEA, per germline. CDR3: CSVQGGQYYEQYF. DNA for the CDR3: TGCAGCGTCCAGGGGGGCCAATACTACGAGCAGTACTTC.

This chain links TRBV7-9 with TRBJ1-4; 7 nucleotides align to TRBD1. CDR1 is SEHNR, CDR2 FQNEAQ, per germline (reference sequence). With 0 bases clipped from V and 2 bases from J, the junction kept 0 bases outside the gene matches. The CDR3 has 15 amino acids. In nucleotides, the CDR3 is TGTGCCAGCAGCTTAGCGACAGGGACTAATGAAAAACTGTTTTTT. This codes for CASSLATGTNEKLFF.

The chain recombines TRBV18 with TRBJ1-1; D gene uncertain. The V end lost 0 bases, the J end lost 0 bases, and 11 bases lay between the germline ends. CDR1 and CDR2 from the germline V gene are KGHSH and LQKENI. CDR3 length: 16 residues. CDR3 sequence reads: CASSPPASPLNTEAFF. The DNA of the CDR3 is TGTGCCAGCTCACCACCGGCCAGCCCACTGAACACTGAAGCTTTCTTT. The full variable domain, with the rest looked up from reference TRBV18 and TRBJ1-1, is NAGVMQNPRHLVRRRGQEARLRCSPMKGHSHVYWYRQLPEEGLKFMVYLQKENIIDESGMPKERFSAEFPKEGPSILRIQQVVRGDSAAYFCASSPPASPLNTEAFFGQGTRLTVV.

V and J are TRBV19 and TRBJ2-7; D may be TRBD2 (5 bases). Germline CDR1 and CDR2: LNHDA and SQIVND (reference sequence). Trimming removed 4 bases from V and 1 base from J, with 11 bases in between. This CDR3 is built from 14 residues. The CDR3: CASSTKTTSYEQYF. The CDR3 DNA reads as TGTGCCAGTAGTACAAAGACTACATCCTACGAGCAGTACTTC.

Written as DNA, the CDR3 is TGTGCCAGCAGCCAAGATTCGGCGGGGTATGGCTACACCTTC. The encoded protein is CASSQDSAGYGYTF. The gene calls are TRBV3-1 (or the pseudogene TRBV3-2) and TRBJ1-2, with D unresolved. With 0 bases removed from V and 5 bases from J, the gap between germline ends came to 10 bases. This CDR3 contains 14 residues. Looked up from germline, CDR1 is LGHDT and CDR2 is YNNKEL (reference sequence).

The V gene is TRBV13, the J gene TRBJ1-4; D perhaps matches TRBD1 (6 bases). Trimming cost V 0 bases and J 8 bases, with 13 bases left between them. The length of the CDR3 is 15 residues. Germline V gene lookup returns CDR1 PRHDT and CDR2 FYEKMQ (reference sequence). CDR3 coding DNA: TGTGCCAGCAGCTTAGGAGGGGGGAGACGGGAAAAACTGTTTTTT. Protein product: CASSLGGGRREKLFF.

This sequence joins TRBV7-6 and TRBJ1-4, with D maybe TRBD1 (5 bases). Between the trimmed V and J ends, which lost 5 bases and 0 bases, there was a span of 13 bases. CDR1 is SGHVS and CDR2 is FNYEAQ in the germline V gene. The CDR3 is 16 amino acids. The CDR3 reads CASSPFDSPTNEKLFF. CDR3 DNA: TGTGCCAGCAGCCCTTTTGACAGTCCAACTAATGAAAAACTGTTTTTT.

This clone was observed a handful of times. The V gene is TRBV18, the J gene TRBJ2-5; no clear D gene. V was cut by 5 bases and J by 0 bases, with 1 base left in between. The CDR3 covers 11 residues. Germline CDR1 reads KGHSH; CDR2 reads LQKENI. CDR3 nucleotides: TGTGCCAGCTCAAACCAAGAGACCCAGTACTTC. The encoded protein is CASSNQETQYF.

This clone occurred once. The chain couples TRBV7-2 to TRBJ1-2; 10 nucleotides agree with TRBD1. Germline V gene lookup returns CDR1 SGHTA and CDR2 FQGNSA. The CDR3 is made up of 15 amino acids. The V and J ends lost 0 bases and 7 bases, in that order; junction bases with no gene match: 5. Here the CDR3 DNA reads TGTGCCAGCAGCTTAGCGGGGACAGGGGAAGGTGGCTACACCTTC. Translation: CASSLAGTGEGGYTF.

The chain uses TRBV7-2 and TRBJ2-2; 8 bases are a match to TRBD2. The ends lost 6 bases at V and 0 bases at J; junction bases unmatched: 9. CDR1 and CDR2 from the germline V gene are SGHTA and FQGNSA. The CDR3 totals 17 residues. CDR3 sequence: CASRLSGGASNTGELFF. The CDR3, as DNA: TGTGCCAGCAGACTAAGCGGGGGCGCTTCGAACACCGGGGAGCTGTTTTTT.

The V gene is TRBV7-2, the J gene TRBJ2-7; 7 positions agree with TRBD1. CDR1 is SGHTA and CDR2 is FQGNSA in the germline V gene. V shed 1 base and J 1 base; nucleotides not matched to a gene: 4. The CDR3 is 15 residues long. The CDR3 here is CASSLGPGGSYEQYF. In DNA, the CDR3 is TGTGCCAGCAGCTTAGGGCCAGGGGGTTCCTACGAGCAGTACTTC. The whole variable domain, filled in from reference TRBV7-2 and TRBJ2-7, reads GAGVSQSPSNKVTEKGKDVELRCDPISGHTALYWYRQSLGQGLEFLIYFQGNSAPDKSGLPSDRFSAERTGGSVSTLTIQRTQQEDSAVYLCASSLGPGGSYEQYFGPGTRLTVT.

This chain uses TRBV5-1 with TRBJ2-7; the match to TRBD1 covers 9 bases. V gave up 2 bases and J gave up 2 bases; unmatched junction bases: 5. CDR3 size: 15 residues. Germline CDR1 and CDR2: SGHRS and YFSETQ. In nucleotides, the CDR3 is TGCGCCAGCAGCTTCGGACAGGGGTGGACCTACGAGCAGTACTTC. Encoded protein: CASSFGQGWTYEQYF.

The chain links TRBV7-2 to TRBJ2-1, with a tentative D call TRBD2 (7 bases). Germline V gene lookup returns CDR1 SGHTA and CDR2 FQGNSA. Trimming shortened V by 2 bases and J by 5 bases, and 19 bases separated the two germline ends. This CDR3 has 17 amino acids. CDR3 in DNA: TGTGCCAGCAGCTTACGGTCTGGGCGGGGGACACACAATGAGCAGTTCTTC. The encoded protein is CASSLRSGRGTHNEQFF. Complete variable domain (other parts from reference TRBV7-2 and TRBJ2-1): GAGVSQSPSNKVTEKGKDVELRCDPISGHTALYWYRQSLGQGLEFLIYFQGNSAPDKSGLPSDRFSAERTGGSVSTLTIQRTQQEDSAVYLCASSLRSGRGTHNEQFFGPGTRLTVL.

The chain uses TRBV28 and TRBJ1-6; D is unclear. The CDR3 totals 15 residues. In germline, CDR1 is MDHEN, CDR2 SYDVKM. V gave up 9 bases and J gave up 7 bases, with 19 bases separating them. The CDR3, as DNA: TGTGCCAGTGGCCTTACGGCCGCGGGGAATTCACCCCTCCACTTT. Translated: CASGLTAAGNSPLHF.

The genes are TRBV5-5 and TRBJ2-7; perhaps TRBD1 as D (5 bases). Between the trimmed V and J ends, which lost 3 bases and 3 bases, there was a span of 13 bases. This CDR3 spans 14 amino acids. Germline V gene sequence: CDR1 SGHKS, CDR2 YYEKEE (reference sequence). CDR3 in amino acids: CASSSTPDSYEQYF. CDR3 bases: TGTGCCAGCAGCTCCACGCCAGACAGCTACGAGCAGTACTTC. Using reference TRBV5-5 and TRBJ2-7 for the parts outside the CDR3, the full variable domain is DAGVTQSPTHLIKTRGQQVTLRCSPISGHKSVSWYQQVLGQGPQFIFQYYEKEERGRGNFPDRFSARQFPNYSSELNVNALLLGDSALYLCASSSTPDSYEQYFGPGTRLTVT.

The chain links TRBV9 to TRBJ1-1; 7 nucleotides align to TRBD1. Per the germline V gene, CDR1 is SGDLS and CDR2 is YYNGEE. V was clipped by 0 bases and J by 1 base; unmatched bases: 6. The CDR3 sequence is 16 residues long. CDR3 DNA: TGTGCCAGCAGCGTAGGTCGGGACAGCGAGAACACTGAAGCTTTCTTT. It yields the protein CASSVGRDSENTEAFF.

This chain uses TRBV6-5 with TRBJ2-7; D may be TRBD2 (5 bases). Per the germline V gene, CDR1 is MNHEY and CDR2 is SVGAGI. V lost 7 bases and J 2 bases, leaving 12 bases between the germline ends. The CDR3 covers 13 residues. CDR3: CASTSTGTYEQYF. CDR3 DNA: TGTGCCAGCACCTCTACGGGGACCTACGAGCAGTACTTC.

The V call is TRBV5-4, the J call TRBJ1-6; D gene unclear. CDR3 length: 17 amino acids. The germline V gene has CDR1 SGHNT and CDR2 YYREEE (reference sequence). Trimming removed 4 bases at V and 6 bases at J, with 20 bases between. In DNA form, the CDR3 reads TGTGCCAGCAGCCCCCCCAGCGGTTTAGGAATTAATTCACCCCTCCACTTT. Its protein is CASSPPSGLGINSPLHF.

This clone was seen once. The chain recombines TRBV4-1 with TRBJ1-3; 7 bases match TRBD1. In germline, CDR1 is MGHRA, CDR2 YSYEKL. Germline trimming cut 6 bases from V and 2 bases from J; bases unmatched to any gene: 10. This CDR3 comprises 16 residues. CDR3 DNA sequence: TGCGCCAGCAGTCGAGGACAGGTCAACACTGGAAACACCATATATTTT. It translates to CASSRGQVNTGNTIYF.

This chain links TRBV3-1 (or the pseudogene TRBV3-2) with TRBJ1-5; 9 bases are a match to TRBD1. V shed 1 base, J shed 6 bases, and the junction held 1 base outside the gene matches. This CDR3 has 14 residues. Looked up from germline, CDR1 is LGHDT and CDR2 is YNNKEL (reference sequence). In DNA form, the CDR3 reads TGTGCCAGCAGCCAAGGGGACAGGGCTCAGCCCCAGCATTTT. Protein product: CASSQGDRAQPQHF.

In this sample, this clone turned up once. The V and J genes are TRBV3-1 (or the pseudogene TRBV3-2) and TRBJ2-2; D call uncertain. Trimming took off 4 bases at V and 7 bases at J, with 7 bases between the two ends. Germline V gene data show CDR1 as LGHDT and CDR2 as YNNKEL (reference sequence). The CDR3 length is 12 residues. This CDR3 reads CASSPWGGELFF. In DNA, the CDR3 is TGTGCCAGCAGCCCCTGGGGCGGGGAGCTGTTTTTT.

This sequence joins TRBV29-1 and TRBJ2-3; no clear D gene. Trimming took off 7 bases at V and 2 bases at J, with 7 bases between the two ends. Germline assignment: CDR1 SQVTM and CDR2 ANQGSEA. This CDR3 has 11 amino acids. DNA of the CDR3: TGCAGCGGTCGCTACACAGATACGCAGTATTTT. It codes for CSGRYTDTQYF.

The chain uses TRBV5-4 and TRBJ2-5; a weak D match, TRBD2 (7 bases). Trimming took 4 bases from V and 4 from J, leaving 17 bases between them. This CDR3 contains 15 residues. Germline V lookup: CDR1 SGHNT, CDR2 YYREEE (reference sequence). The CDR3 region has the DNA TGTGCCAGCAGCCCAACCACGGGGGGCGGAGAGACCCAGTACTTC. Amino acids: CASSPTTGGGETQYF.